Shown below are 13 T cell receptor beta chains from a single sample sequenced in a study of regulatory T cells in long-lasting Graves disease. Combining iRepertoire HTBI primers with Arm-PCR of CDR3 regions, the authors built TCR beta libraries. TCRdb analysed the multiplex PCR reads with MiXCR anew, one entry per CDR3 protein. The sample carries 530,000 or so distinct CDR3 sequences, roughly 14% recorded once. Regarding time point: newly diagnosed GD, antithyroid drugs for less than 3 months. The TCR library used RNA extracted from PBMCs. These data are also associated with another study on T cells in Graves' hyperthyroidism and ophthalmopathy.

The material was peripheral blood mononuclear cells (PBMCs), obtained at new diagnosis, from a patient treated with antithyroid drugs. These receptors were collected from a man in his thirties or forties with Graves disease.

The chain recombines TRBV3-1 with TRBJ2-1; either TRBD1 or TRBD2 may supply D (5 bases each). With 1 base removed from V and 3 bases from J, the gap between germline ends came to 10 bases. CDR3 size: 15 residues. Germline V gives CDR1 LGHDT, CDR2 YNNKEL (reference sequence). Here the CDR3 reads CASSQVWGNYNEQFF. CDR3 bases: TGTGCCAGCAGCCAAGTGTGGGGGAACTACAATGAGCAGTTCTTC.

This clonotype was recorded a few times. The CDR3 loop reads CASSLAAGTGVLRYEQYF. As DNA, the CDR3 is TGTGCCAGCAGCTTAGCTGCCGGGACAGGGGTCCTCAGGTACGAGCAGTACTTC. This rearrangement joins TRBV7-9 to TRBJ2-7; 10 nucleotides agree with TRBD1. Germline V gene data show CDR1 as SEHNR and CDR2 as FQNEAQ (reference sequence). The CDR3 contains 18 residues. Germline trimming cut 0 bases from V and 4 bases from J; bases unmatched to any gene: 12.

This clonotype turned up a few times. The chain couples TRBV7-3 to TRBJ2-2; D might be TRBD1 or TRBD2, each matching 5 bases. There are 15 residues in the CDR3. CDR1 and CDR2 (germline): SGHTA, FQGTGA. V was trimmed by 2 bases and J by 6 bases, leaving 13 bases between them. CDR3: CASSLSGQGPGELFF. The CDR3, as DNA: TGTGCCAGCAGCTTATCGGGGCAGGGCCCCGGGGAGCTGTTTTTT.

This clonotype was counted at least ten times. The chain employs TRBV10-3 and TRBJ1-1; D not certain. The ends were cut back, 2 bases at V and 0 bases at J, with 7 bases in the middle. The CDR3 is 14 amino acids. The V gene's germline CDR1 is ENHRY and CDR2 SYGVKD. CDR3 nucleotide sequence: TGTGCCATCAGTGAGGGACGGTTGAACACTGAAGCTTTCTTT. Protein product: CAISEGRLNTEAFF.

This clonotype appeared a single time. This chain links TRBV6-2 or TRBV6-3 with TRBJ1-1; 7 nucleotides line up with TRBD1. Germline CDR1 is MNHEY and CDR2 is SVGEGT. The CDR3 extends over 13 amino acids. V was clipped by 5 bases and J by 6 bases; unmatched bases: 6. The CDR3 DNA follows: TGTGCCAGCAGTCCGGTTACAGGGGCTGAAGCTTTCTTT. Translated: CASSPVTGAEAFF.

This clonotype was detected a few times. This chain joins TRBV5-5 and TRBJ1-3; the D gene is possibly TRBD1 (5 bases). V lost 4 bases, J lost 0 bases, and 11 bases lay in between. The germline CDR1 and CDR2 sequences are SGHKS and YYEKEE (reference sequence). This CDR3 spans 15 amino acids. CDR3: CASSLGTASGNTIYF. For the CDR3, the DNA is TGTGCCAGCAGCCTTGGGACGGCCTCTGGAAACACCATATATTTT.

This clonotype was found many times. This chain uses TRBV7-3 with TRBJ2-5; TRBD1 might be the D (7 bases). Trimming pared 1 base from V and 3 bases from J, leaving 12 bases between. Germline CDR1 reads SGHTA; CDR2 reads FQGTGA. This CDR3 is built from 15 residues. The CDR3, as DNA: TGTGCCAGCAGCTTAAATGGAGGGGGCAAAGAGACCCAGTACTTC. Encoded protein: CASSLNGGGKETQYF. Together with reference TRBV7-3 and TRBJ2-5, the CDR3 gives the full variable domain: GAGVSQTPSNKVTEKGKYVELRCDPISGHTALYWYRQSLGQGPEFLIYFQGTGAADDSGLPNDRFFAVRPEGSVSTLKIQRTERGDSAVYLCASSLNGGGKETQYFGPGTRLLVL.

The chain employs TRBV9 and TRBJ1-3; tentatively, D is TRBD1 (6 bases). Trimming pared 4 bases from V and 1 base from J, leaving 12 bases between. CDR1 is SGDLS and CDR2 is YYNGEE in the germline V gene. CDR3 length: 15 residues. The CDR3 loop reads CASSPEGGSGNTIYF. In DNA form, the CDR3 reads TGTGCCAGCAGCCCAGAAGGGGGATCTGGAAACACCATATATTTT.

The genes are TRBV18 and TRBJ2-1; 10 positions agree with TRBD2. CDR3 size: 18 residues. V lost 6 bases to trimming and J lost 2 bases; unmatched junction nucleotides: 13. Looked up from germline, CDR1 is KGHSH and CDR2 is LQKENI. As DNA, the CDR3 is TGTGCCAGCTCCCCTAAGGTAGCGGGAGGAGGTACCTACAATGAGCAGTTCTTC. Amino acid sequence: CASSPKVAGGGTYNEQFF.

In this sample, this clonotype turned up many times. DNA for the CDR3: TGTGCTAGTGGTTTTTTTACAGGAGCCACTGAAGCTTTCTTT. Its translation is CASGFFTGATEAFF. The chain couples TRBV12-5 to TRBJ1-1; a possible D gene is TRBD1 (5 bases). This CDR3 is 14 amino acids long. Germline V gene lookup returns CDR1 LGHNT and CDR2 FRNRAP. The V gene lost 3 bases and the J gene lost 4 bases, with 12 bases spanning the gap.

This clonotype was recorded at least ten times. The chain carries TRBV6-1 and TRBJ2-2, with 8 bases identical to TRBD2. This CDR3 has 15 residues. In germline, CDR1 is MNHNS, CDR2 SASEGT. The J segment lost 5 bases and the V segment lost 6 bases, leaving 8 bases of the junction unmatched. The CDR3 DNA reads TGTGCCAGCAGCCGGCGGGGGGCGTCGACCGGGGAGCTGTTTTTT. It codes for CASSRRGASTGELFF.

This clonotype appeared many times. CDR3 loop: CAHGGGRNYGYTF. DNA for the CDR3: TGTGCCCACGGTGGGGGCAGGAACTATGGCTACACCTTC. V usage is TRBV30 and J usage is TRBJ1-2, with a weak D call TRBD1 (6 bases). The CDR3 consists of 13 residues. V was pared by 8 bases and J by 2 bases, with 15 bases between. The germline gives CDR1 GTSNPN, CDR2 SVGIG (reference sequence). Drawing the rest from reference TRBV30 and TRBJ1-2, the complete variable domain is SQTIHQWPATLVQPVGSPLSLECTVEGTSNPNLYWYRQAAGRGLQLLFYSVGIGQISSEVPQNLSASRPQDRQFILSSKKLLLSDSGFYLCAHGGGRNYGYTFGSGTRLTVV.

In this sample, this clonotype turned up many times. This chain joins TRBV20-1 and TRBJ2-7; D is unclear. Germline assignment: CDR1 DFQATT and CDR2 SNEGSKA (reference sequence). This CDR3 spans 15 amino acids. V dropped 5 bases and J dropped 0 bases, with 17 bases sitting between them. The CDR3 nucleotides are TGCAGTGCTCCTCCCCTTGTGGTAAGCTCCTACGAGCAGTACTTC. This translates into CSAPPLVVSSYEQYF.